Reported below is one TCR beta chain. The PCR used 60 Vbeta and 13 Jbeta primers. Repertoires were generated with immunoSEQ multiplex PCR, while TCRdb's copy carries only in-frame clones and drops some. The sample has some 55,000 clones. With V trimmed by 3 bases and J by 3 bases, 12 bases remained unmatched. CDR3 length: 17 amino acids. Germline V gene lookup returns CDR1 LNHDA and CDR2 SQIVND (reference sequence). This sample was included in a study of cytomegalovirus exposure and HLA in healthy donors. The receptor was derived from a woman in her 40s in good health and CMV-seronegative. V and J are TRBV19 and TRBJ1-1, with 8 bases aligning to TRBD1. Material: PBMCs. Here the CDR3 reads CASSMRSQGGADTEAFF. For the CDR3, the DNA is TGTGCCAGTAGTATGCGCTCACAGGGGGGCGCCGACACTGAAGCTTTCTTT. Full variable domain (outside the CDR3, taken from reference TRBV19 and TRBJ1-1): DGGITQSPKYLFRKEGQNVTLSCEQNLNHDAMYWYRQDPGQGLRLIYYSQIVNDFQKGDIAEGYSVSREKKESFPLTVTSAQKNPTAFYLCASSMRSQGGADTEAFFGQGTRLTVV.